One sample yielded the 9 T cell receptor beta chains listed below, sequenced in a study of response to subunit inactivated influenza vaccine. TCRdb called the RT-PCR reads again in MiXCR, with one record for every CDR3 protein. The sample records around 200,000 distinct CDR3 sequences, about an eighth being singletons. Source: CD8+ T cells sorted from PBMCs, taken less than 6 days after vaccination. These TCRs come from a man aged 50-60 years who received an inactivated influenza vaccine.

This clonotype has more than one count but fewer than ten. The CDR3 sequence is CASSPPGGTSYNEQFF. CDR3 DNA: TGTGCCAGCAGCCCCCCCGGGGGAACCTCCTACAATGAGCAGTTCTTC. The genes are TRBV7-9 and TRBJ2-1, with D maybe TRBD2 (6 bases). CDR1 SEHNR and CDR2 FQNEAQ come from the germline V gene (reference sequence). The V gene lost 5 bases and the J gene lost 0 bases, with 14 bases spanning the gap. The CDR3 is 16 amino acids.

This clonotype was observed a handful of times. This chain links TRBV29-1 with TRBJ1-2; D might be TRBD1 (5 bases). Germline assignment: CDR1 SQVTM and CDR2 ANQGSEA. The CDR3 totals 13 residues. The V end lost 2 bases, the J end lost 4 bases, and 11 bases lay between the germline ends. The CDR3 nucleotides are TGCAGCGTTGAATTAACCGGGACCTATGGCTACACCTTC. It yields the protein CSVELTGTYGYTF.

V and J are TRBV15 and TRBJ2-1; 8 positions match TRBD1. The CDR3 covers 17 residues. Trimming took 3 bases from V and 0 from J; bases not matched to a gene: 7. Germline-derived CDR1 and CDR2 are LNHNV and YYDKDF (reference sequence). CDR3 amino acids: CATSRARQGSSYNEQFF. CDR3 sequence (DNA): TGTGCCACCAGCAGGGCCCGACAGGGGAGCTCCTACAATGAGCAGTTCTTC.

This clonotype was recorded a few times. The chain employs TRBV29-1 and TRBJ2-7, with 13 bases aligning to TRBD2. CDR1 is SQVTM, CDR2 ANQGSEA, per germline. The CDR3 length is 15 residues. The junction had 4 bases not matched to a gene; V was cut back by 3 bases and J by 2 bases. This CDR3 reads CSVDRTSGGTYEQYF. CDR3 nucleotides: TGCAGCGTTGACCGGACTAGCGGGGGAACCTACGAGCAGTACTTC.

The V call is TRBV27, the J call TRBJ2-2; a weak D match, TRBD2 (6 bases). CDR3 length: 17 amino acids. Looked up from germline, CDR1 is MNHEY and CDR2 is SMNVEV (reference sequence). The V end was cut by 3 bases, the J end by 2 bases, with 16 bases between. The CDR3: CASSFNYAGPNTGELFF. DNA of the CDR3: TGTGCCAGCAGTTTTAATTACGCGGGGCCTAACACCGGGGAGCTGTTTTTT.

This clonotype was recorded at least ten times. The chain combines TRBV2 with TRBJ2-2; tentatively, D is TRBD2 (5 bases). Deletions cut 7 bases from V and 3 bases from J, with 15 bases between. Germline V CDR1 and CDR2: SNHLY, FYNNEI. This CDR3 is built from 15 residues. The CDR3 here is CASNGADQDTGELFF. CDR3 DNA: TGTGCCAGCAATGGAGCGGACCAGGACACCGGGGAGCTGTTTTTT.

This clonotype occurred many times. Here the CDR3 DNA reads TGTGCCAGCAGTCCGGCCGGTGCGGGGGGGTTCGGGGAGCTGTTTTTT. The encoded protein is CASSPAGAGGFGELFF. This chain connects TRBV12-3 or TRBV12-4 to TRBJ2-2; 9 nucleotides line up with TRBD2. This CDR3 has 16 amino acids. Trimming at V came to 5 bases and at J to 7 bases, leaving 11 bases not matched to a gene.

This clonotype has just a few counts. V is TRBV9 and J is TRBJ2-3; 9 bases fit TRBD2. Trimming took 4 bases from V and 3 from J; bases not matched to a gene: 9. The V gene's germline CDR1 is SGDLS and CDR2 YYNGEE. The CDR3 consists of 16 residues. CDR3 amino acids: CASSTQAGGLTDTQYF. The CDR3 coding sequence is TGTGCCAGCAGCACCCAAGCGGGAGGATTGACAGATACGCAGTATTTT.

This chain links TRBV11-1 with TRBJ2-7; possible D gene TRBD2, 5 bases. Germline CDR1 reads SGHAT; CDR2 reads FQDESV (reference sequence). The V end was cut by 5 bases, the J end by 0 bases, with 14 bases between. The CDR3 runs 15 residues. The CDR3 nucleotides read TGTGCCAGCAGCGAGGTAGCGCGGAGCTCCTACGAGCAGTACTTC. It specifies CASSEVARSSYEQYF.